Presented here are 11 T cell receptor beta chains from one specimen sequenced in a study of cytomegalovirus exposure and HLA in healthy donors. A multiplex PCR was run with 60 Vbeta primers and 13 Jbeta primers. Libraries were prepared by immunoSEQ multiplex PCR; TCRdb keeps only in-frame clonotypes and omits some of them. This table lists around 40,000 clones. Source material: PBMCs. These TCRs come from a man aged 30 to 45 in good health and CMV-seronegative.

The V and J genes are TRBV7-2 and TRBJ2-1, with TRBD1 as a possible D gene (5 bases). The germline V gene has CDR1 SGHTA and CDR2 FQGNSA. Trimming left V 4 bases short and J 0 bases short, with 13 bases between. This CDR3 has 16 residues. CDR3 sequence: CASSSTGLSSYNEQFF. CDR3 nucleotides: TGTGCCAGCAGCTCAACAGGTTTAAGCTCCTACAATGAGCAGTTCTTC.

This chain uses TRBV5-1 with TRBJ2-1, with TRBD1 identical over 9 bases. Per germline, CDR1 SGHRS and CDR2 YFSETQ. V shed 2 bases, J shed 8 bases, and the junction held 8 bases outside the gene matches. This CDR3 is built from 15 residues. CDR3 sequence (DNA): TGCGCCAGCAGCTTACCGGGACAGGGCGCGGATGAGCAGTTCTTC. Translated: CASSLPGQGADEQFF.

This chain joins TRBV29-1 and TRBJ2-2; weak D call: TRBD2 (6 bases). Germline values: CDR1 SQVTM, CDR2 ANQGSEA. V lost 7 bases and J lost 2, with 14 bases in between. This CDR3 region has 14 residues. The CDR3 DNA reads as TGCAGCGCCGGAGGGCAGGGCAACACCGGGGAGCTGTTTTTT. This sequence encodes CSAGGQGNTGELFF.

The chain joins TRBV19 to TRBJ1-3, with 7 bases lining up with TRBD1. Germline CDR1 and CDR2: LNHDA and SQIVND (reference sequence). The CDR3 length is 15 residues. V gave up 5 bases and J gave up 2 bases; unmatched junction bases: 6. Here the CDR3 DNA reads TGTGCCAGTAGTCGATCGGGACAGCCTGGAAACACCATATATTTT. Encoded protein: CASSRSGQPGNTIYF.

The chain's CDR3 is CASSPGGSADNEQFF. The CDR3 nucleotides are TGTGCCAGCTCACCGGGGGGGTCCGCCGACAATGAGCAGTTCTTC. The chain has TRBV18 and TRBJ2-1; 7 bases match TRBD2. Germline assignment: CDR1 KGHSH and CDR2 LQKENI. This CDR3 is 15 amino acids long. The trim removed 3 bases at V and 5 bases at J, leaving 7 bases unmatched.

Of note for this clone: Other DNA sequences in this sample translate to the same CDR3. The chain is built from TRBV5-4 and TRBJ1-1; D ambiguous. V was pared by 1 base and J by 1 base, with 8 bases between. Germline CDR1 and CDR2: SGHNT and YYREEE (reference sequence). CDR3 length: 14 amino acids. The CDR3 is CASSLPRQNTEAFF. DNA for the CDR3: TGTGCCAGCAGCTTGCCAAGACAGAACACTGAAGCTTTCTTT.

The J gene is TRBJ1-6, the V gene TRBV7-8; TRBD1 is a possible D gene (5 bases). The CDR3 spans 15 residues. V lost 5 bases to trimming and J lost 6 bases, with 14 bases between them. Germline CDR1 SGHVS, CDR2 FQNEAQ. The CDR3 sequence: CASSPGGVGNSPLHF. CDR3 DNA sequence: TGTGCCAGCAGCCCCGGGGGAGTGGGTAATTCACCCCTCCACTTT. Combining the CDR3 with reference TRBV7-8 and TRBJ1-6 gives the whole variable domain GAGVSQSPRYKVAKRGQDVALRCDPISGHVSLFWYQQALGQGPEFLTYFQNEAQLDKSGLPSDRFFAERPEGSVSTLKIQRTQQEDSAVYLCASSPGGVGNSPLHFGNGTRLTVT.

The chain joins TRBV27 to TRBJ2-7; 10 bases are a match to TRBD1. The length of the CDR3 is 15 residues. V trimming: 5 bases; J trimming: 1 base; junction bases outside the gene matches: 5. In germline, CDR1 is MNHEY, CDR2 SMNVEV (reference sequence). The CDR3 nucleotides read TGTGCCAGCAGTGCCGGGACAGGGGCTTCCTACGAGCAGTACTTC. Translating gives CASSAGTGASYEQYF.

The chain combines TRBV5-5 with TRBJ2-5; 10 bases are a match to TRBD1. This CDR3 comprises 15 residues. CDR1 is SGHKS and CDR2 is YYEKEE in the germline V gene (reference sequence). V lost 5 bases, J lost 1 base, and 5 bases stayed unmatched. CDR3 protein: CASSRQGALQETQYF. CDR3 coding DNA: TGTGCCAGCAGTCGACAGGGGGCTCTCCAAGAGACCCAGTACTTC.

The CDR3 DNA reads TGTGCCAGCGGACCAGGCAGGGCTAATCAGCCCCAGCATTTT. Translated, it gives CASGPGRANQPQHF. This chain links TRBV7-9 with TRBJ1-5; a possible D gene is TRBD1 (5 bases). CDR1 and CDR2 from the germline V gene are SEHNR and FQNEAQ (reference sequence). This CDR3 contains 14 residues. V was pared by 8 bases and J by 4 bases, with 15 bases between.

J is TRBJ2-3 and V is TRBV2; 8 bases are a match to TRBD1. Germline values: CDR1 SNHLY, CDR2 FYNNEI. The CDR3 totals 13 residues. The J segment lost 4 bases and the V segment lost 7 bases, leaving 4 bases of the junction unmatched. The CDR3 spells CASNQQGADTQYF. As DNA, the CDR3 is TGTGCCAGCAACCAACAGGGGGCAGATACGCAGTATTTT. The variable domain in full, completed from reference TRBV2 and TRBJ2-3, reads EPEVTQTPSHQVTQMGQEVILRCVPISNHLYFYWYRQILGQKVEFLVSFYNNEISEKSEIFDDQFSVERPDGSNFTLKIRSTKLEDSAMYFCASNQQGADTQYFGPGTRLTVL.